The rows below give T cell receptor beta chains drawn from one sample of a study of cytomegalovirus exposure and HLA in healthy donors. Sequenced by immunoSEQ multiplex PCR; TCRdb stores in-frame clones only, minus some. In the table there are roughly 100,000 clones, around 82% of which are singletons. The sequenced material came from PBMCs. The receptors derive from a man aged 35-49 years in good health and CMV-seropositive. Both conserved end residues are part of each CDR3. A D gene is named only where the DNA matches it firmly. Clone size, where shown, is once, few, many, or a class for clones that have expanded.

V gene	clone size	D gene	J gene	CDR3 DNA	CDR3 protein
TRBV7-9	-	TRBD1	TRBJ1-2	TGTGCCAGCAGCCATCACCGGGACAGGGGATTTTATGGCTACACCTTC	CASSHHRDRGFYGYTF
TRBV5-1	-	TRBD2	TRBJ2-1	TGCGCCAGCAGCTTACTAGCGGGAGACGCTGAGCAGTTCTTC	CASSLLAGDAEQFF
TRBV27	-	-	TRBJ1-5	TGTGCCAGCAGTCATCACAGGGATAGCAATCAGCCCCAGCATTTT	CASSHHRDSNQPQHF
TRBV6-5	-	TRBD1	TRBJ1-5	TGTGCCAGCAGTGCCGACAGGGTCAATCAGCCCCAGCATTTT	CASSADRVNQPQHF
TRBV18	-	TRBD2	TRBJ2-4	TGTGCCAGCTCACCTTTAGCGGGGGACGAAAACAGTCAGTACTTC	CASSPLAGDENSQYF
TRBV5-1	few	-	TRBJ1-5	TGCGCCAGCAGCGAGGGCCCCGGGAGCAATCAGCCCCAGCATTTT	CASSEGPGSNQPQHF
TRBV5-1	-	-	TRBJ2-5	TGCGCCAGCAGCGCGGGACTGCAAGAGACCCAGTACTTC	CASSAGLQETQYF
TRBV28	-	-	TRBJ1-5	TGTGCCAGCAGTTCGCAGGGTCAGCCCCAGCATTTT	CASSSQGQPQHF
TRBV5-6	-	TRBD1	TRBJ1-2	TGTGCCAGCAGCCCGGCCCCGACAGGGCACTATGGCTACACCTTC	CASSPAPTGHYGYTF
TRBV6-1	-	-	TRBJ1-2	TGTGCCAGCAGTGAAACGGCGGGCCCGGCGGGCTACACCTTC	CASSETAGPAGYTF
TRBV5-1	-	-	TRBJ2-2	TGCGCCAGCAGCTTGGTCACGGGTGGAGGGACCGGGGAGCTGTTTTTT	CASSLVTGGGTGELFF
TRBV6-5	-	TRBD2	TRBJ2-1	TGTGCCAGCAGACCCCGGACTAGCGGGTCTTGGGAGCAGTTCTTC	CASRPRTSGSWEQFF
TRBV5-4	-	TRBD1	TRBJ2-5	TGTGCCAGCAGGGATGGGCAGGGGGCCGAGACCCAGTACTTC	CASRDGQGAETQYF
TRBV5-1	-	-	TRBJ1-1	TGCGCCAGCAGCAGTATCCCGGGGAACACTGAAGCTTTCTTT	CASSSIPGNTEAFF
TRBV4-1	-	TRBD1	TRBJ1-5	TGCGCCAGCAGCACAACAGGGGGCCAACGGGTTCAGCCCCAGCATTTT	CASSTTGGQRVQPQHF
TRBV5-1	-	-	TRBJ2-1	TGCGCCAGCAGCCTCGAGGAGGGGGCACCTCAGTTCTTC	CASSLEEGAPQFF
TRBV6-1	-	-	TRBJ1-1	TGTGCCAGCAGTGATGGACAAATGAAGAACACTGAAGCTTTCTTT	CASSDGQMKNTEAFF
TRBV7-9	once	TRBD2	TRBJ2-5	TGTGCCAGCAGTCATAGGGGAGGGCAGCTCCAAGAGACCCAGTACTTC	CASSHRGGQLQETQYF
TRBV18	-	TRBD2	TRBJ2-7	TGTGCCAGCTTCATAGCGGGAGAGTCCTACGAGCAGTACTTC	CASFIAGESYEQYF
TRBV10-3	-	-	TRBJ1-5	TGTGCCATCAGTACAGGAACTCTGGGCAATCAGCCCCAGCATTTT	CAISTGTLGNQPQHF
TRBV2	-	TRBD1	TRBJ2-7	TGTGCCAGCAGCTTTTACCGACAGGGGGCTTACGAGCAGTACTTC	CASSFYRQGAYEQYF
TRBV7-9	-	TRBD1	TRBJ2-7	TGTTCCAGCAGTCCTACCCTCGGGACAGATCCTTACGAGCAGTACTTC	CSSSPTLGTDPYEQYF
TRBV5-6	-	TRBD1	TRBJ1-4	TGTGCCAGCACCGGACAGGGGATAATGGGAAAACTGTTTTTT	CASTGQGIMGKLFF
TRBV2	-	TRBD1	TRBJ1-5	TGTGCCAGCAGTACCGGGACAGGGTATCAGCCCCAGCATTTT	CASSTGTGYQPQHF
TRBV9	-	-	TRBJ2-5	TGTGCCAGCAGCGTAGGCGACAATTCCGAGACCCAGTACTTC	CASSVGDNSETQYF
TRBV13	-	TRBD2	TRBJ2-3	TGTGCCAGCAGCCACGCGGGAGGGGCCACAGATACGCAGTATTTT	CASSHAGGATDTQYF
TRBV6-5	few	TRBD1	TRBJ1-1	TGTGCCAGCAGTCGGACAGGGCTGAACACTGAAGCTTTCTTT	CASSRTGLNTEAFF
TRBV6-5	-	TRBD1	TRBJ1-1	TGTGCCAGCAGTCGACAGGGGTCCATGAACACTGAAGCTTTCTTT	CASSRQGSMNTEAFF
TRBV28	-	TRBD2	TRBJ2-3	TGTGCCATTTCGGGCGGGAGGGCCGCGCAGTATTTT	CAISGGRAAQYF
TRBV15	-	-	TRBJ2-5	TGTGCCACCAGCAGAGATCCCGGGGGATCCGAGACCCAGTACTTC	CATSRDPGGSETQYF
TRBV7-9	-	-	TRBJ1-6	TGTGCCAGCAGCCCCCAAGAGAATTCACCCCTCCACTTT	CASSPQENSPLHF
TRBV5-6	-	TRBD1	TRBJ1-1	TGTGCCAGCAGCCCTCTGACAGGGGGCGTTTACACTGAAGCTTTCTTT	CASSPLTGGVYTEAFF
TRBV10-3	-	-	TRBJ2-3	TGTGCCATCAGACGGACCGCGGGACAGAGCACAGATACGCAGTATTTT	CAIRRTAGQSTDTQYF
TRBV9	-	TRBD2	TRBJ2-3	TGTGCCAGCAGCCCCCGGGGGGGACGCACAGATACGCAGTATTTT	CASSPRGGRTDTQYF
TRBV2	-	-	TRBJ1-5	TGTGCCAGCAGTGAAGTCAGGAACAATCAGCCCCAGCATTTT	CASSEVRNNQPQHF
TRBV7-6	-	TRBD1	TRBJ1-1	TGTGCCAGCAGCCCGAGGCAGGGGGCGGTCACTGAAGCTTTCTTT	CASSPRQGAVTEAFF
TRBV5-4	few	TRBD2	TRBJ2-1	TGTGCCAGCAGCTTGGGGGGGACTAGCGGGAGGTCCTACAATGAGCAGTTCTTC	CASSLGGTSGRSYNEQFF